This T cell receptor beta chain was observed in a study of cytomegalovirus exposure and HLA in healthy donors. Study-level findings and limits: Later work found that TCR association rates differed between HLA loci; DRB1 had the most and HLA-C the fewest. The later analysis indicated that the majority of CMV-associated TCR beta chains appeared HLA-restricted.

Regarding this clone: Its target is unknown.

As for the donors, each was a healthy bone marrow donor. A multiplex PCR was run with 60 Vbeta primers and 13 Jbeta primers. Original handling: A later analysis counted approximately 80 million unique TCR beta chains, some 12 million shared. Method: immunoSEQ multiplex PCR; TCRdb's copy keeps in-frame clones and lacks some. V, J and clone size were drawn from that table, and D and trimming were deduced from the DNA. The sample gives fewer than 200,000 clones, 75% to 90% of which show up once; under 3% is in the top ten. The CDR3 covers 14 residues. V was clipped by 5 bases and J by 5 bases; unmatched bases: 5. The germline V gene has CDR1 SGHVS and CDR2 FNYEAQ.

The receptor was isolated from a male donor in good health and CMV-seronegative. The sample taken for sequencing was PBMCs. The V and J genes are TRBV7-6 and TRBJ2-7; TRBD1 agrees at 11 bases. CDR3 amino acids: CASSGQGAQNEQYF. In DNA form, the CDR3 reads TGTGCCAGCAGCGGACAGGGGGCGCAGAACGAGCAGTACTTC.